The clone carrying this T cell receptor (beta chain) was observed a handful of times. The data were obtained in a study of shared clonotypes between healthy human individuals. Germline V gene data show CDR1 as GTSNPN and CDR2 as SVGIG (reference sequence). V lost 0 bases to trimming and J lost 3 bases, with 11 bases between them. This CDR3 is 15 amino acids long. The table came from immunoSEQ multiplex PCR; TCRdb's copy has only in-frame clones and leaves some out. The sample records 850,000 to 1,200,000 clones, about 80% being singletons. This TCR came from a man aged 18 to 30 in good health. V usage is TRBV30 and J usage is TRBJ1-4; a possible D gene is TRBD1 (5 bases). The sequencing sample was made of memory CD4+ T cells sorted from blood. Subset reported: CD45RA-negative fraction. The chain's CDR3 is CAWSVLDSPNEKLFF. The CDR3 DNA is TGTGCCTGGAGTGTACTCGACAGTCCTAATGAAAAACTGTTTTTT.